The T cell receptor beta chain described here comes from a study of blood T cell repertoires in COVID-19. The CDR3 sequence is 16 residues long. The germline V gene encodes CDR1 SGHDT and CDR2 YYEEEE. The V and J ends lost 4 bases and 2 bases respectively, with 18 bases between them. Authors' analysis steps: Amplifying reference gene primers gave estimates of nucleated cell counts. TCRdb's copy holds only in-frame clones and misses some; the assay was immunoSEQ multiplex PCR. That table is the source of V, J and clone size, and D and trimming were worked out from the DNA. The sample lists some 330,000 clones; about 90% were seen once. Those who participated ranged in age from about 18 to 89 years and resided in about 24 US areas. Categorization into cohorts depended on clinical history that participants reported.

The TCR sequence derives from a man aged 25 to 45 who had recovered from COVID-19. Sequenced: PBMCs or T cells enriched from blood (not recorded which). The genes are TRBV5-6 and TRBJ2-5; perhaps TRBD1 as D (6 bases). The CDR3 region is CASSPPRGWGQETQYF. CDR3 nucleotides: TGTGCCAGCAGCCCCCCCAGGGGTTGGGGACAAGAGACCCAGTACTTC. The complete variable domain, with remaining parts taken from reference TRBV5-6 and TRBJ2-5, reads DAGVTQSPTHLIKTRGQQVTLRCSPKSGHDTVSWYQQALGQGPQFIFQYYEEEERQRGNFPDRFSGHQFPNYSSELNVNALLLGDSALYLCASSPPRGWGQETQYFGPGTRLLVL.